This entry features one TCR beta chain sequence. Residents of 24 US areas, aged roughly 18 to 89 years, made up the participants. Here immunoSEQ multiplex PCR was the method, and the copy in TCRdb shows in-frame clones only, minus some. The table has under 400,000 clones, roughly 85% seen once. The CDR3 totals 15 residues. The ends lost 6 bases at V and 4 bases at J; junction bases unmatched: 7. CDR1 and CDR2 from the germline V gene are MDHEN and SYDVKM. This entry belongs to a study of blood T cell repertoires in COVID-19. Sequencing input: PBMCs or T cells enriched from blood (not recorded which). This clonotype was obtained from a woman aged 40-49 years with acute COVID-19. The rearrangement uses TRBV28 and TRBJ2-3, with 10 bases identical to TRBD2. The CDR3 spells CASSPSGRSADTQYF. Written as DNA, the CDR3 is TGTGCCAGCAGCCCTAGCGGGAGAAGTGCAGATACGCAGTATTTT.